These 21 T cell receptor beta chains share one sample of origin, sequenced in a study of cytotoxic CD8 clonotypes in ibrutinib-treated CLL (dated by TCRdb to about 2021). The library was obtained by the immunoSEQ multiplex PCR assay. Held by TCRdb, this immuneACCESS table contains in-frame sequences only and omits some clones. Under half of the omission traces to an unresolved V gene where checked; the cause of the rest is unknown. The sample table lists roughly 250,000 clones, 70% of them with a count of one. The ten largest account for less than 20% of the sample. What this sample's time point label stands for: 20 to 25 months on ibrutinib. Sequencing was performed on PBMCs, taken after 24 months of ibrutinib treatment. The receptor set was obtained from a human donor with chronic lymphocytic leukemia.

This clone was recorded once. This chain links TRBV20-1 with TRBJ2-2; D unresolved. This CDR3 comprises 11 residues. Germline CDR1 and CDR2: DFQATT and SNEGSKA (reference sequence). The CDR3 DNA follows: TGCTTAATCCCCCGGTCCGGGGAGCTGTTTTTT. Translation gives CLIPRSGELFF.

V gene TRBV29-1 combines with J gene TRBJ2-2, with 9 bases aligning to TRBD2. V was clipped by 4 bases and J by 2 bases; unmatched bases: 2. From germline, CDR1 is SQVTM and CDR2 ANQGSEA. This CDR3 contains 14 residues. CDR3 nucleotide sequence: TGCAGCGTTGTCGGGACTAGCAACACCGGGGAGCTGTTTTTT. Translated, it gives CSVVGTSNTGELFF.

The CDR3 DNA reads TGTGCCATCAGTGGGAACGGCGGGACAGATACCGGGGAGCTGTTTTTT. The encoded protein is CAISGNGGTDTGELFF. The chain is built from TRBV10-3 and TRBJ2-2; D possibly corresponds to TRBD1 (7 bases). CDR3 length equals 16 residues. The germline V gene encodes CDR1 ENHRY and CDR2 SYGVKD. Trimming removed 4 bases at V and 5 bases at J, with 17 bases between.

The V call is TRBV10-3, the J call TRBJ2-3; TRBD2 matches 10 bases. Germline V gene sequence: CDR1 ENHRY, CDR2 SYGVKD. The CDR3 totals 14 residues. J gave up 0 bases and V 7 bases, and 1 base lay outside the gene matches. The CDR3 loop reads CAIKTSGSTDTQYF. The CDR3 DNA follows: TGTGCCATCAAGACTAGCGGGAGCACAGATACGCAGTATTTT.

The CDR3 protein is CASSPPGTTGEKLFF. Here the CDR3 DNA reads TGTGCCAGCTCACCACCCGGGACAACTGGCGAAAAACTGTTTTTT. The chain links TRBV18 to TRBJ1-4; D may be TRBD1 (6 bases). Trimming took off 0 bases at V and 8 bases at J, with 13 bases between the two ends. The CDR3 length is 15 residues. From germline, CDR1 is KGHSH and CDR2 LQKENI.

The rearrangement links TRBV9 to TRBJ2-7; TRBD2 might be the D (6 bases). The CDR3 loop spans 14 amino acids. V gave up 0 bases and J gave up 6 bases, with 13 bases separating them. Germline lookup yields CDR1 SGDLS and CDR2 YYNGEE. CDR3: CASSVGSGVGEQYF. The CDR3 nucleotides read TGTGCCAGCAGCGTAGGATCGGGGGTTGGCGAGCAGTACTTC.

This clone was picked up one time. This chain's CDR3 is CASSLTTDQPQHF. Here the CDR3 DNA reads TGTGCCAGCAGCTTAACAACAGATCAGCCCCAGCATTTT. J is TRBJ1-5 and V is TRBV7-9; D is unresolved. CDR1 is SEHNR and CDR2 is FQNEAQ in the germline V gene (reference sequence). V was shortened by 2 bases and J by 5 bases, with 7 bases between the two germline ends. The CDR3 has 13 residues.

The CDR3 loop reads CASTNKETQYF. The DNA of the CDR3 is TGTGCCAGCACCAACAAAGAGACCCAGTACTTC. The J gene is TRBJ2-5, the V gene TRBV5-4; D unclear. Germline V gene data show CDR1 as SGHNT and CDR2 as YYREEE (reference sequence). The CDR3 consists of 11 residues. Deletions cut 6 bases from V and 3 bases from J, with 6 bases between.

The chain recombines TRBV7-8 with TRBJ1-5, with 7 bases fitting TRBD1. CDR1 and CDR2 from the germline V gene are SGHVS and FQNEAQ. V was clipped by 6 bases and J by 6 bases; unmatched bases: 5. This CDR3 has 13 residues. Here the CDR3 DNA reads TGTGCCAGCAGTCAGGGGGGAGTTCAGCCCCAGCATTTT. It yields the protein CASSQGGVQPQHF.

This clone was counted only a few times. This sequence joins TRBV4-2 and TRBJ2-7, with TRBD1 identical over 7 bases. The CDR3 sequence is 15 residues long. The germline CDR1 and CDR2 sequences are LGHNA and YNFKEQ. Trimming took 3 bases from V and 2 from J; bases not matched to a gene: 7. CDR3 loop: CASSQRPGQTYEQYF. In DNA form, the CDR3 reads TGTGCCAGCAGCCAGCGCCCGGGACAGACCTACGAGCAGTACTTC.

The table lists this clone with a few counts. This rearrangement joins TRBV5-5 to TRBJ1-5; D call uncertain. Germline CDR1 and CDR2: SGHKS and YYEKEE (reference sequence). This CDR3 is 13 amino acids long. The V end lost 1 base, the J end lost 7 bases, and 9 bases lay between the germline ends. CDR3 DNA: TGTGCCAGCAGCTTGTCTCCCGGACAGCCCCAGCATTTT. It specifies CASSLSPGQPQHF.

This chain joins TRBV6-5 and TRBJ1-2, with D perhaps matching TRBD1 (5 bases). Germline CDR1 is MNHEY and CDR2 is SVGAGI. V lost 4 bases and J lost 8, with 17 bases in between. This CDR3 has 14 residues. The CDR3 loop is CASSLGWGELGYTF. The CDR3 DNA sequence: TGTGCCAGCAGTTTAGGCTGGGGGGAGCTCGGCTACACCTTC.

The chain combines TRBV29-1 with TRBJ2-2, with D perhaps matching TRBD1 or TRBD2 (5 bases each). The CDR3 has 13 residues. V lost 5 bases and J 6 bases, leaving 13 bases between the germline ends. Germline lookup yields CDR1 SQVTM and CDR2 ANQGSEA. The CDR3 sequence: CSVRVGTAGELFF. The DNA for the CDR3 is TGCAGCGTTAGGGTCGGGACGGCCGGGGAGCTGTTTTTT.

The chain uses TRBV7-9 and TRBJ1-1; D not certain. CDR3 length: 13 residues. V was trimmed by 2 bases and J by 3 bases, leaving 7 bases between them. Per germline, CDR1 SEHNR and CDR2 FQNEAQ (reference sequence). The CDR3 DNA follows: TGTGCCAGCAGCTTATTCGAGGACACTGAAGCTTTCTTT. Its translation: CASSLFEDTEAFF.

The chain uses TRBV5-1 and TRBJ2-1, with D maybe TRBD2 (6 bases). Trimming shortened V by 4 bases and J by 7 bases, and 18 bases separated the two germline ends. The CDR3 sequence is 15 residues long. The germline V gene has CDR1 SGHRS and CDR2 YFSETQ. The CDR3 nucleotides are TGCGCCAGCAGCCAGGGATCTAGCGTCCTTAATGAGCAGTTCTTC. Translated, it gives CASSQGSSVLNEQFF.

This clone showed up just once. V is TRBV7-2 and J is TRBJ1-5, with D maybe TRBD1 (5 bases). This CDR3 comprises 14 residues. Trimming removed 5 bases from V and 7 bases from J, with 15 bases in between. Germline V gene data show CDR1 as SGHTA and CDR2 as FQGNSA. The CDR3 DNA follows: TGTGCCAGCAGCCAAACCCCAGGGATGCAGCCCCAGCATTTT. Amino acid sequence: CASSQTPGMQPQHF.

This rearrangement joins TRBV6-5 to TRBJ1-1, with a tentative D call TRBD1 (5 bases). Per the germline V gene, CDR1 is MNHEY and CDR2 is SVGAGI. V was trimmed by 4 bases and J by 5 bases, leaving 11 bases between them. The CDR3 is 13 residues long. The chain's CDR3 is CASSSVRGTEAFF. The CDR3, as DNA: TGTGCCAGCAGTTCCGTTCGGGGGACTGAAGCTTTCTTT.

The J gene is TRBJ2-2, the V gene TRBV19; D is perhaps TRBD1 (6 bases). Germline V gene data show CDR1 as LNHDA and CDR2 as SQIVND (reference sequence). The V end lost 10 bases, the J end lost 6 bases, and 12 bases lay between the germline ends. The CDR3 consists of 12 residues. CDR3 nucleotide sequence: TGTGCCACCGCACAGGGAGCCGGGGAGCTGTTTTTT. This sequence encodes CATAQGAGELFF.

This clone has just a few counts. The V call is TRBV28, the J call TRBJ1-5; no firm D call. The CDR3 spans 12 residues. Germline CDR1 is MDHEN and CDR2 is SYDVKM. V lost 5 bases, J lost 7 bases, and 9 bases lay in between. The CDR3 bases are TGTGCCAGCAGTGCCCCCGGCCAGCCCCAGCATTTT. Residues: CASSAPGQPQHF. The complete variable domain, with remaining parts taken from reference TRBV28 and TRBJ1-5, reads DVKVTQSSRYLVKRTGEKVFLECVQDMDHENMFWYRQDPGLGLRLIYFSYDVKMKEKGDIPEGYSVSREKKERFSLILESASTNQTSMYLCASSAPGQPQHFGDGTRLSIL.

The chain uses TRBV5-8 and TRBJ1-5; possible D gene TRBD1, 6 bases. This CDR3 has 14 amino acids. Looked up from germline, CDR1 is SGHTS and CDR2 is YDEGEE. V was cut by 2 bases and J by 2 bases, with 8 bases left in between. The CDR3 spells CASSFRGGNQPQHF. CDR3 bases: TGTGCCAGCAGCTTCAGGGGCGGCAATCAGCCCCAGCATTTT.

The rearrangement joins TRBV4-2 to TRBJ2-2; 14 bases line up with TRBD2. V lost 1 base and J lost 1; bases outside the gene matches: 11. CDR1 and CDR2 from the germline V gene are LGHNA and YNFKEQ. The CDR3 covers 21 residues. The CDR3 spells CASSQGSGTSGSRGNTGELFF. In DNA form, the CDR3 reads TGTGCCAGCAGCCAAGGCTCCGGGACTAGCGGGAGCAGGGGGAACACCGGGGAGCTGTTTTTT.